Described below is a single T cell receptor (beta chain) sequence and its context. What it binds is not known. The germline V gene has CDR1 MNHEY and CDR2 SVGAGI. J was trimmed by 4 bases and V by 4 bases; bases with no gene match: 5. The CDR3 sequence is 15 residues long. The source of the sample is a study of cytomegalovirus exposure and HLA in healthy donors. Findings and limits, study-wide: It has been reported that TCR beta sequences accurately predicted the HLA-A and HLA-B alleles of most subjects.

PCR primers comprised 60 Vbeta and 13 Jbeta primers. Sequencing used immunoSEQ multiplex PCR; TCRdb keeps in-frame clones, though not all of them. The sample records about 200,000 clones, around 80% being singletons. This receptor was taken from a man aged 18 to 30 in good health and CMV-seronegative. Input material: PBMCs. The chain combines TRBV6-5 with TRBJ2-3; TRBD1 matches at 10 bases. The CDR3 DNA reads TGTGCCAGCAGTTCCGGACAGGGGGTGGCAGATACGCAGTATTTT. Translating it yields CASSSGQGVADTQYF.